Shown below are 16 T cell receptor beta chains from a single sample sequenced in a study of shared clonotypes between healthy human individuals. Naive CD8 isolation took CD45RO-negative cells positively selected for CCR7 and excluded terminally differentiated effector memory CD45RA+ cells. The data were produced by immunoSEQ multiplex PCR, yet TCRdb's version contains in-frame clones alone and is incomplete. The sample has about 2 million clones, about 95% seen once. The sequencing input was naive CD8+ T cells sorted from blood. These receptors were collected from a young man in good health.

The gene calls are TRBV5-4 and TRBJ2-7, with D tentatively TRBD1 (5 bases). This CDR3 contains 13 residues. Germline V CDR1 and CDR2: SGHNT, YYREEE (reference sequence). Trimming cost V 1 base and J 3 bases, with 8 bases left between them. CDR3 in DNA: TGTGCCAGCAGCTTGCCAGGGAACTACGAGCAGTACTTC. Its translation: CASSLPGNYEQYF.

This clone was detected only once. The chain combines TRBV6-6 with TRBJ2-1; D ambiguous. Trimming pared 4 bases from V and 0 bases from J, leaving 10 bases between. The germline V gene has CDR1 MNHNY and CDR2 SVGAGI (reference sequence). CDR3 length: 15 residues. The CDR3 DNA is TGTGCCAGCAGTTTGGGCCCGAGCTCCTACAATGAGCAGTTCTTC. It codes for CASSLGPSSYNEQFF.

The V call is TRBV9, the J call TRBJ2-2; D could derive from TRBD1 or TRBD2 (5 bases each). In germline, CDR1 is SGDLS, CDR2 YYNGEE. The germline V and J ends were trimmed by 4 bases and 5 bases, with 18 bases remaining between them. CDR3 length: 16 amino acids. For the CDR3, the DNA is TGTGCCAGCAGCCATAACTCCGGGACGATGACCGGGGAGCTGTTTTTT. Amino acid sequence: CASSHNSGTMTGELFF.

The rearrangement joins TRBV12-5 to TRBJ2-5; possibly TRBD2 for D (6 bases). Between the trimmed V and J ends, which lost 4 bases and 5 bases, there was a span of 14 bases. The CDR3 totals 14 residues. Looked up from germline, CDR1 is LGHNT and CDR2 is FRNRAP. For the CDR3, the DNA is TGTGCTAGTGGTTGGGGGGAATCAACGGAGACCCAGTACTTC. It codes for CASGWGESTETQYF.

The chain uses TRBV28 and TRBJ1-5; 7 bases map to TRBD1. Germline CDR1 MDHEN, CDR2 SYDVKM. With 3 bases clipped from V and 7 bases from J, the junction kept 6 bases outside the gene matches. The CDR3 length is 14 residues. The CDR3 coding sequence is TGTGCCAGCAGTTTGAGGGGGCTAAGACAGCCCCAGCATTTT. Its protein product is CASSLRGLRQPQHF.

V and J are TRBV6-5 and TRBJ2-6; D is unclear. Germline-derived CDR1 and CDR2 are MNHEY and SVGAGI. This CDR3 contains 14 residues. Trimming left V 0 bases short and J 3 bases short, with 3 bases between. The CDR3 is CASSYSNGANVLTF. CDR3 bases: TGTGCCAGCAGTTACTCGAATGGGGCCAACGTCCTGACTTTC.

V gene TRBV18 combines with J gene TRBJ1-5; D not resolved. V was trimmed by 3 bases and J by 4 bases, leaving 7 bases between them. CDR3 length: 13 amino acids. The germline V gene encodes CDR1 KGHSH and CDR2 LQKENI. The CDR3 region has the DNA TGTGCCAGCTCACCGGGGAAAAATCAGCCCCAGCATTTT. Its protein is CASSPGKNQPQHF.

The chain has TRBV18 and TRBJ2-3; 7 nucleotides align to TRBD2. The CDR3 length is 17 residues. CDR1 is KGHSH and CDR2 is LQKENI in the germline V gene. With 6 bases clipped from V and 0 bases from J, the junction kept 12 bases outside the gene matches. CDR3 DNA: TGTGCCAGCTCCCCTAGGGCGGGGGATACTAGCACAGATACGCAGTATTTT. This sequence encodes CASSPRAGDTSTDTQYF.

This chain links TRBV5-1 with TRBJ2-1; D may be TRBD1 or TRBD2 (5 bases each). Germline CDR1 SGHRS, CDR2 YFSETQ. The CDR3 extends over 17 amino acids. The V end lost 0 bases, the J end lost 5 bases, and 18 bases lay between the germline ends. CDR3 sequence reads: CASSLVRSGSGNNEQFF. In DNA form, the CDR3 reads TGCGCCAGCAGCTTGGTACGATCGGGGTCAGGGAACAATGAGCAGTTCTTC.

J is TRBJ2-2 and V is TRBV5-5; 8 bases map to TRBD1. Germline lookup yields CDR1 SGHKS and CDR2 YYEKEE (reference sequence). The CDR3 runs to 15 residues. Trimming at V came to 0 bases and at J to 5 bases, leaving 3 bases not matched to a gene. CDR3 loop: CASSLGTGSTGELFF. The CDR3 DNA is TGTGCCAGCAGCTTGGGGACAGGGAGTACCGGGGAGCTGTTTTTT.

Of note for this clone: Other DNA sequences in the same sample also yield this CDR3. CDR3 sequence: CASSPPSYEQYF. In DNA form, the CDR3 reads TGTGCCAGCAGTCCCCCCTCCTACGAGCAGTACTTC. The chain recombines TRBV28 with TRBJ2-7; D not certain. In germline, CDR1 is MDHEN, CDR2 SYDVKM. V was shortened by 5 bases and J by 0 bases, with 5 bases between the two germline ends. The CDR3 totals 12 residues.

This rearrangement joins TRBV7-9 to TRBJ2-3, with 8 nucleotides matching TRBD2. This CDR3 is 15 amino acids long. CDR1 and CDR2 (germline): SEHNR, FQNEAQ (reference sequence). The V segment lost 4 bases and the J segment 4 bases; nucleotides outside the gene matches: 7. The CDR3 region has the DNA TGTGCCAGCAGCTCGGAGCGGGAGTTCGCAGATACGCAGTATTTT. It is translated as CASSSEREFADTQYF. The full variable domain, its missing parts supplied by reference TRBV7-9 and TRBJ2-3, is DTGVSQNPRHKITKRGQNVTFRCDPISEHNRLYWYRQTLGQGPEFLTYFQNEAQLEKSRLLSDRFSAERPKGSFSTLEIQRTEQGDSAMYLCASSSEREFADTQYFGPGTRLTVL.

The genes are TRBV7-2 and TRBJ2-3; maybe TRBD1 (6 bases). Germline CDR1 is SGHTA and CDR2 is FQGNSA. The CDR3 length is 13 residues. With 2 bases removed from V and 3 bases from J, the gap between germline ends came to 6 bases. CDR3 coding DNA: TGTGCCAGCAGCTTAACAGGGACAGATACGCAGTATTTT. Residues: CASSLTGTDTQYF.

The V and J genes are TRBV28 and TRBJ2-3; TRBD1 might be the D (6 bases). The CDR3 has 13 residues. Germline V gives CDR1 MDHEN, CDR2 SYDVKM. V was pared by 8 bases and J by 6 bases, with 15 bases between. CDR3 DNA: TGTGCCAGCTCTGTCAGGGGCCTGGATACGCAGTATTTT. This translates into CASSVRGLDTQYF.

V gene TRBV5-1 combines with J gene TRBJ1-2; 7 bases align to TRBD1. The V gene end was trimmed by 4 bases and the J gene end by 2 bases; junction bases not matched to a gene: 14. Germline CDR1 reads SGHRS; CDR2 reads YFSETQ. The CDR3 totals 17 residues. The CDR3 region is CASSHSRNLTGNYGYTF. Written as DNA, the CDR3 is TGCGCCAGCAGCCATTCCCGAAACCTGACAGGGAACTATGGCTACACCTTC. Using reference TRBV5-1 and TRBJ1-2 for the parts outside the CDR3, the full variable domain is KAGVTQTPRYLIKTRGQQVTLSCSPISGHRSVSWYQQTPGQGLQFLFEYFSETQRNKGNFPGRFSGRQFSNSRSEMNVSTLELGDSALYLCASSHSRNLTGNYGYTFGSGTRLTVV.

The rearrangement links TRBV27 to TRBJ1-2; D possibly corresponds to TRBD1 (5 bases). The germline V gene has CDR1 MNHEY and CDR2 SMNVEV (reference sequence). The ends were cut back, 8 bases at V and 12 bases at J, with 16 bases in the middle. CDR3 length: 11 amino acids. CDR3 bases: TGTGCCAGCGGGCCACAGGCAGATCACACCTTC. Its translation is CASGPQADHTF.